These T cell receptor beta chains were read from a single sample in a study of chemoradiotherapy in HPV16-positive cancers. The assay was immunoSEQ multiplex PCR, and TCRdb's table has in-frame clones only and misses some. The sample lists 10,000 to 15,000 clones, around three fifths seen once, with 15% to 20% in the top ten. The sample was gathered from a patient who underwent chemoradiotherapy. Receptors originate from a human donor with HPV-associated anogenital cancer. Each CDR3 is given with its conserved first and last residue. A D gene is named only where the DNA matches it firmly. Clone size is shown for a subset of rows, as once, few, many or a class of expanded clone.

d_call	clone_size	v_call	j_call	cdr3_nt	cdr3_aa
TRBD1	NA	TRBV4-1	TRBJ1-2	TGCGCCAGCAGCCACCTGACAGGGGGCACAGATGGCTACACCTTC	CASSHLTGGTDGYTF
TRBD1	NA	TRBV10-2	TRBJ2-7	TGCGCCAGCAGTGACCCCGGGACAGGGGCGACCTACGAGCAGTACTTC	CASSDPGTGATYEQYF
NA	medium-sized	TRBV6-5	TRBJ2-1	TGTGCCAGCGGGACTCCGTACAATGAGCAGTTCTTC	CASGTPYNEQFF
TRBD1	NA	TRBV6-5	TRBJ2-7	TGTGCCAGCAGTCCGGACAGGGGGGAGCAGTACTTC	CASSPDRGEQYF
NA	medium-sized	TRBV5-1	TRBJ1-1	TGCGCCAGCTCCGAACGGACAGCTCACACTGAAGCTTTCTTT	CASSERTAHTEAFF
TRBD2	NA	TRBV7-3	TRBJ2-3	TGTGCCAGCAGCTTAGACCCTCTACGGGGGGGCGGCTCAGATACGCAGTATTTT	CASSLDPLRGGGSDTQYF
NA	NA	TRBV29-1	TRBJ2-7	TGCAGCGTTCTCGATCCTTTCTCCTACGAGCAGTACTTC	CSVLDPFSYEQYF
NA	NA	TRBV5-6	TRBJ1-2	TGTGCCAGCAGCTCCTCGCTTACTAACTATGGCTACACCTTC	CASSSSLTNYGYTF
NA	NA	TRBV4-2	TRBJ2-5	TGTGCCAGCAGCCTTACGGGGAACCAAGAGACCCAGTACTTC	CASSLTGNQETQYF
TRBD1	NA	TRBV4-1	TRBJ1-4	TGCGCCAGCAGCCGGGACAGGGATCCAACTAATGAAAAACTGTTTTTT	CASSRDRDPTNEKLFF